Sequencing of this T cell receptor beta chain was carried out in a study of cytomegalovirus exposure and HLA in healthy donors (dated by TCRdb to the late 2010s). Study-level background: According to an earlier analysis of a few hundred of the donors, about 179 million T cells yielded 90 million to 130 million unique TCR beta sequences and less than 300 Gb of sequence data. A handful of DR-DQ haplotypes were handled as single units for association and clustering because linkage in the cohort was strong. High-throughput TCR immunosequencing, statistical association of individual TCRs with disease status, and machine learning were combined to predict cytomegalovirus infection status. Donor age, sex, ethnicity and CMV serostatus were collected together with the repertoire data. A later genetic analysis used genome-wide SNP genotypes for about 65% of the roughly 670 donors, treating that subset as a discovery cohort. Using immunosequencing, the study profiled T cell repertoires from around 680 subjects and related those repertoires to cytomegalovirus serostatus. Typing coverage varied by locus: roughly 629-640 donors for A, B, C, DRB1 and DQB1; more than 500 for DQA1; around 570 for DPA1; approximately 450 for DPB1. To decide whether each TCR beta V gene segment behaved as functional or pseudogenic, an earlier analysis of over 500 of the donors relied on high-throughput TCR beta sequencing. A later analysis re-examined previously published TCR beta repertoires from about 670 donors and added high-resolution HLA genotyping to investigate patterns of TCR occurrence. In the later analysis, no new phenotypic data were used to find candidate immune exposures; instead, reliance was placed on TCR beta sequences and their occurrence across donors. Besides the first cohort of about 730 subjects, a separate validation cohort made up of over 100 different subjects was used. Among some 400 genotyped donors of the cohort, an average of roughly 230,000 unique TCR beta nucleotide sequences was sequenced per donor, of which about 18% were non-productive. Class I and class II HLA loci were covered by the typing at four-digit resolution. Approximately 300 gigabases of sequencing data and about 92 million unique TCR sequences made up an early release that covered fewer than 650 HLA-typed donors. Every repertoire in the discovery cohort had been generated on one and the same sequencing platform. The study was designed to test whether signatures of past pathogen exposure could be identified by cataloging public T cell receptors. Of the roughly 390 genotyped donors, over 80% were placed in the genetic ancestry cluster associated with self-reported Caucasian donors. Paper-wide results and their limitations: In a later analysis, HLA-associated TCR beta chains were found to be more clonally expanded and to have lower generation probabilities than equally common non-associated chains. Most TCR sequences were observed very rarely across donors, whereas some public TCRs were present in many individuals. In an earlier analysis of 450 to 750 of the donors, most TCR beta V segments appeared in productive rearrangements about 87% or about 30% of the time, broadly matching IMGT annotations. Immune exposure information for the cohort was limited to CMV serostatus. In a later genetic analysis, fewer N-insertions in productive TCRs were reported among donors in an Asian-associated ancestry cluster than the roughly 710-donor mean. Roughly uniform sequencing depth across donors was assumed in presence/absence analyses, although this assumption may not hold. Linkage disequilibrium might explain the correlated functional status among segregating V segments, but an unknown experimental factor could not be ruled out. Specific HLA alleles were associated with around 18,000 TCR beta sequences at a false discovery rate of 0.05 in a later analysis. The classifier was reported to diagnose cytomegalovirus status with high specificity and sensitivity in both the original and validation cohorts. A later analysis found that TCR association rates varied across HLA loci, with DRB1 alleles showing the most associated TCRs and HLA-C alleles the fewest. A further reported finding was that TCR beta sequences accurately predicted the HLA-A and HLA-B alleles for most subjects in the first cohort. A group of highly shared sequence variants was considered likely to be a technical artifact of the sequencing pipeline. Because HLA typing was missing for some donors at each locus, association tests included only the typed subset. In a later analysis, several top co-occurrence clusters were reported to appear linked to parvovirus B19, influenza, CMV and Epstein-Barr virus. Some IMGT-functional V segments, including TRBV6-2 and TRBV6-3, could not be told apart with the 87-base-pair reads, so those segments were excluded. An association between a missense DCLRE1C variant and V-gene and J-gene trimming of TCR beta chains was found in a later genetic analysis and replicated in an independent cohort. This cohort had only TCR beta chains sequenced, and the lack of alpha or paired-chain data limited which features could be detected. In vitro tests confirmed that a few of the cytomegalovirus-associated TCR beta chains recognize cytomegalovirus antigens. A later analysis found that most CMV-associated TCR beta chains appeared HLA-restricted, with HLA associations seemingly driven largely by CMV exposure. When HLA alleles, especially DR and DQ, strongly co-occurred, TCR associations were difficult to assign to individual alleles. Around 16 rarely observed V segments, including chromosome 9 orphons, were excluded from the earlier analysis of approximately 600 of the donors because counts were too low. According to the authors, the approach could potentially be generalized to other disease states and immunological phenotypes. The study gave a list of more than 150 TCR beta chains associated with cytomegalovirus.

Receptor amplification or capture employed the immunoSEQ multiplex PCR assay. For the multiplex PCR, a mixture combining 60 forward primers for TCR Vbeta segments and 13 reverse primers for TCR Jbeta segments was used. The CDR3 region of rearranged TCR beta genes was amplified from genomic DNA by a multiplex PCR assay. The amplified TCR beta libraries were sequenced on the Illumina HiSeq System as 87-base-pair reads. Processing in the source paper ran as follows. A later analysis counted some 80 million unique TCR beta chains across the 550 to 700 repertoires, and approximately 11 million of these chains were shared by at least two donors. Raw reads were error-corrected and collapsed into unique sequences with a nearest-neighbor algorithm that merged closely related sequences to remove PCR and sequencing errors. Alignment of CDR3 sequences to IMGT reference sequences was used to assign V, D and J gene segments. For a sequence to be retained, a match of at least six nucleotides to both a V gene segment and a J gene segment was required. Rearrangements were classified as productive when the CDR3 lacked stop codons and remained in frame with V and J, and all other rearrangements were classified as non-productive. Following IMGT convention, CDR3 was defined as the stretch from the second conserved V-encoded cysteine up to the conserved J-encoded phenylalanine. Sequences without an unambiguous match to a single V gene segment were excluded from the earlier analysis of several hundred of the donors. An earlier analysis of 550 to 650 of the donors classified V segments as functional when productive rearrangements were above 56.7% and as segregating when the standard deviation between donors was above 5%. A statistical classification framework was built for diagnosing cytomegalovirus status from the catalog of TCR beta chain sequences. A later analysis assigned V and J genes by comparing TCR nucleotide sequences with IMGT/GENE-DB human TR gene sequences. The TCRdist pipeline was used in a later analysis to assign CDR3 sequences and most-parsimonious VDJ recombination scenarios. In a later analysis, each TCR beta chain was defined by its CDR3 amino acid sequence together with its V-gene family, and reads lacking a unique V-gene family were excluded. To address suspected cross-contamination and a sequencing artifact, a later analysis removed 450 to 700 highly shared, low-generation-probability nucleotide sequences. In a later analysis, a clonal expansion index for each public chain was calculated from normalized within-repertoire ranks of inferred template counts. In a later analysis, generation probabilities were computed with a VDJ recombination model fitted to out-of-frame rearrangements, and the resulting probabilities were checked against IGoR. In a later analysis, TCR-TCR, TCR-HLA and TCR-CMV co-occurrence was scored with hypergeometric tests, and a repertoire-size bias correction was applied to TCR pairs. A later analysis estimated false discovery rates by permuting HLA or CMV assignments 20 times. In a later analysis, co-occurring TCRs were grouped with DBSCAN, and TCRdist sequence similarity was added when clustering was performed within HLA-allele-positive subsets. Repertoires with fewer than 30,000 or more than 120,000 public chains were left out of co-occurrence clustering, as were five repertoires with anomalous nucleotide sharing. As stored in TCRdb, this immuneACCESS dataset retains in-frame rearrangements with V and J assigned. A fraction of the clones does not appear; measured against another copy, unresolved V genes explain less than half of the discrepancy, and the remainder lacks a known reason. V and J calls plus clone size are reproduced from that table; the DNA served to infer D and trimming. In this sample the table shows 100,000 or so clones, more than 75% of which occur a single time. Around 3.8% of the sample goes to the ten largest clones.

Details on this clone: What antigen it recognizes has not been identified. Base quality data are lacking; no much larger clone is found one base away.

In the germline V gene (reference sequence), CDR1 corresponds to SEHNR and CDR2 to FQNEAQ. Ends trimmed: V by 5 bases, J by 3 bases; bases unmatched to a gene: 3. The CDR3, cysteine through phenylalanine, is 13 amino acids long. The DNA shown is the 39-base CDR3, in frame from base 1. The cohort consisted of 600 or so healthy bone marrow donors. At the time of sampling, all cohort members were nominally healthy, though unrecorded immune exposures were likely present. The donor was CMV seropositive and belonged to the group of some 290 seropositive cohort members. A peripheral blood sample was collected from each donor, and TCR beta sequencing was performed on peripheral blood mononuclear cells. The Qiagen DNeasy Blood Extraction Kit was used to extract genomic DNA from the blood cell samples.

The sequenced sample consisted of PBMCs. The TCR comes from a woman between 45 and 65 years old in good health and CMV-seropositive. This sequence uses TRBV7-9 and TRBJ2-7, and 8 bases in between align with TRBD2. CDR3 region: CASSPGLDYEQYF. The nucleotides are TGTGCCAGCAGCCCGGGACTAGACTACGAGCAGTACTTC.